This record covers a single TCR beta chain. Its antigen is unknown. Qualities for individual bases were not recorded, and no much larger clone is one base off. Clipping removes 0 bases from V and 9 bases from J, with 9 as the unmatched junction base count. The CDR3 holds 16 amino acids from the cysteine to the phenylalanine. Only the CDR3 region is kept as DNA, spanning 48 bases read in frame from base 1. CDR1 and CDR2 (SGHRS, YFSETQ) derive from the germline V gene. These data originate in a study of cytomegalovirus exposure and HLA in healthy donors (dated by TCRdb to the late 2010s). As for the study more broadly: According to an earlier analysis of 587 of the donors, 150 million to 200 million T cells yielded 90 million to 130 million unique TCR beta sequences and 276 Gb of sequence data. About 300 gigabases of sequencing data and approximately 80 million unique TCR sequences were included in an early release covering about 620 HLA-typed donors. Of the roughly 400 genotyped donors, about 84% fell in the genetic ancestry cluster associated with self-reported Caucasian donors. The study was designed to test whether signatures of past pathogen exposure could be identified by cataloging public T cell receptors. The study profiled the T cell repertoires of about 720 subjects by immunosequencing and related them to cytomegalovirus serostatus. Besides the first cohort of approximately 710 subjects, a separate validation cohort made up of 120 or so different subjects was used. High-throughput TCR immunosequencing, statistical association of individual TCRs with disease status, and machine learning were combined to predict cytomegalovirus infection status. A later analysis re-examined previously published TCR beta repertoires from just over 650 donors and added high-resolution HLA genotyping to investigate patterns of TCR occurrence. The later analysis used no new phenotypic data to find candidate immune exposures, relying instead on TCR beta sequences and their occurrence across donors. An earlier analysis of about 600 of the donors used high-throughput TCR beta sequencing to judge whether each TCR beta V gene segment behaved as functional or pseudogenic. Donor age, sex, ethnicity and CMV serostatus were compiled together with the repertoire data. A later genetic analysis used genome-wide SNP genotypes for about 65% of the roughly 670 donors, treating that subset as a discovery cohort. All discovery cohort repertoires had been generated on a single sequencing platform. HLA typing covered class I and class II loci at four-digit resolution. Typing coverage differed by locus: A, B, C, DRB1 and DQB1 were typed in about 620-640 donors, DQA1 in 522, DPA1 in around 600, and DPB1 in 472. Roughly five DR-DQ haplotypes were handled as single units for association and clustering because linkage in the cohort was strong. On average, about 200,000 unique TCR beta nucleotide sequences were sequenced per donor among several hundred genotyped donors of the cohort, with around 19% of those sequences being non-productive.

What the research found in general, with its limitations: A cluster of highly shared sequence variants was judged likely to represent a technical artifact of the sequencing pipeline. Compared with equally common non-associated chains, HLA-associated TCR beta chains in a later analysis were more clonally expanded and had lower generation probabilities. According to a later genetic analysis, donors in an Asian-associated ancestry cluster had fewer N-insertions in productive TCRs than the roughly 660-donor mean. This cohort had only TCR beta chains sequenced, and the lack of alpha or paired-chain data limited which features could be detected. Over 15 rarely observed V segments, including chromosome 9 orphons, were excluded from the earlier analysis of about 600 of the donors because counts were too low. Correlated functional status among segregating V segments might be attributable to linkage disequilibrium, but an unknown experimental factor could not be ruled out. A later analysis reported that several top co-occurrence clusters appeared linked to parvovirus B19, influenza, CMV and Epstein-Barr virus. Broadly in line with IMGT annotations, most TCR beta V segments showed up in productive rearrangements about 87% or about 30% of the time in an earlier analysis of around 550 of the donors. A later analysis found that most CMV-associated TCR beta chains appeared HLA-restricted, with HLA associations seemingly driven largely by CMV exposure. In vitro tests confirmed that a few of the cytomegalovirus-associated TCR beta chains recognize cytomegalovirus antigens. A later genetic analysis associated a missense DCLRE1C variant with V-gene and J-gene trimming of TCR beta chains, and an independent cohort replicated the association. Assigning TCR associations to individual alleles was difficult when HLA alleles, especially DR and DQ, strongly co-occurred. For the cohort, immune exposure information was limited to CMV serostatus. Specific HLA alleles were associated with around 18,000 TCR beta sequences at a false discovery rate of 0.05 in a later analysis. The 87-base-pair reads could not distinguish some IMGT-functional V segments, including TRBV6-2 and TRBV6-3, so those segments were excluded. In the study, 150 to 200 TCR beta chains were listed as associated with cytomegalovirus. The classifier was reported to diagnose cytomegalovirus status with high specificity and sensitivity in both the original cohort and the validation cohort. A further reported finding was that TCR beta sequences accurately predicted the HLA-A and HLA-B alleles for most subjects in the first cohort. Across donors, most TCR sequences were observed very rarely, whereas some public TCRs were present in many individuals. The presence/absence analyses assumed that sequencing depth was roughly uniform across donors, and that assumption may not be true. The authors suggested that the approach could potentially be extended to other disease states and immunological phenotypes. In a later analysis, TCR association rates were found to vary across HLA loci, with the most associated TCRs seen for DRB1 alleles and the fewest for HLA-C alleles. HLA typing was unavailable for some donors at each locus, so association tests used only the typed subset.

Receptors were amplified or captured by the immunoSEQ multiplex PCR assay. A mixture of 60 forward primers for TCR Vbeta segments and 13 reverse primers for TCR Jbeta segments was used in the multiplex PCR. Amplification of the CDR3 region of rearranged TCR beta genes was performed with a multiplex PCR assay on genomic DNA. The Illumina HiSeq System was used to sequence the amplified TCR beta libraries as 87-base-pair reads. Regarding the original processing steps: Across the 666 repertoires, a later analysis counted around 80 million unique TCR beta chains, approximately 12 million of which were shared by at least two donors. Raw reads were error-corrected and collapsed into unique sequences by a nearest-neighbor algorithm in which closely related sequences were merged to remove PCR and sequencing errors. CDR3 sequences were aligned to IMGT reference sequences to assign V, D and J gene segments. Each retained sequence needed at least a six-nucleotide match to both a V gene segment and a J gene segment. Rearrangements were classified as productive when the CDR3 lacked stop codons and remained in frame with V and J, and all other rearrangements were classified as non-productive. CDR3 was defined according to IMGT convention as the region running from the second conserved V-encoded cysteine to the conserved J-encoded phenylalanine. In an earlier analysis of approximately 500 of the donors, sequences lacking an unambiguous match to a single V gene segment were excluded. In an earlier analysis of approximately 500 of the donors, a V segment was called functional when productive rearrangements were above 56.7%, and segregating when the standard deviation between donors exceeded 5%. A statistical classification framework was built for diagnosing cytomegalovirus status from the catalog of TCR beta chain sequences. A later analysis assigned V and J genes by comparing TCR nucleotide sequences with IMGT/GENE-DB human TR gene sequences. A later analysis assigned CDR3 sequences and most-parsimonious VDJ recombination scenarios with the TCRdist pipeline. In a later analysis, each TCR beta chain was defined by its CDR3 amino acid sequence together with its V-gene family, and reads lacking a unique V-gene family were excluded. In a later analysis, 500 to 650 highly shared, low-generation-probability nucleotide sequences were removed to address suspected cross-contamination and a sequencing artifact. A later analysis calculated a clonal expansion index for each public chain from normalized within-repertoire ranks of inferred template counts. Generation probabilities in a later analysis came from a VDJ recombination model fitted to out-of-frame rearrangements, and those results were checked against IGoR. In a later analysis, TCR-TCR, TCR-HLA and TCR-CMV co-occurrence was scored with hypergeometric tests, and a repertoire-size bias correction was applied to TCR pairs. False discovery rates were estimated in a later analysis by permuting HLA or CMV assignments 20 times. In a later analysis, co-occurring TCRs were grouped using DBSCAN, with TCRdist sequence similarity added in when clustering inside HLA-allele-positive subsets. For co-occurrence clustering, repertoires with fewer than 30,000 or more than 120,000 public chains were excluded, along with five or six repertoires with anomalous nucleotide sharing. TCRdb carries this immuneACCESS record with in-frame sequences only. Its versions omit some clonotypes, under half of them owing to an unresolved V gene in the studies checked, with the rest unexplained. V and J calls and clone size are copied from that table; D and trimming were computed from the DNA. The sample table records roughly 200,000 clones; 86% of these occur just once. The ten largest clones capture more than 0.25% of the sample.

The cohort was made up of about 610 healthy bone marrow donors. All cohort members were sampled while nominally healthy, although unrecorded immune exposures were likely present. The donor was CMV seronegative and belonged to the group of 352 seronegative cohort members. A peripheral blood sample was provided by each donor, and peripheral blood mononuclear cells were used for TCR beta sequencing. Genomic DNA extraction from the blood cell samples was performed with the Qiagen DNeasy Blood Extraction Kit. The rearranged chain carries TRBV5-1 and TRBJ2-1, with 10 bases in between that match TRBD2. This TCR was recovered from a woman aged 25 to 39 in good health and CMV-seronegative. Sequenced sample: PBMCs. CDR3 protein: CASSLVLSGGAGEQFF. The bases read TGCGCCAGCAGCTTGGTTTTGAGCGGGGGGGCCGGTGAGCAGTTCTTC.